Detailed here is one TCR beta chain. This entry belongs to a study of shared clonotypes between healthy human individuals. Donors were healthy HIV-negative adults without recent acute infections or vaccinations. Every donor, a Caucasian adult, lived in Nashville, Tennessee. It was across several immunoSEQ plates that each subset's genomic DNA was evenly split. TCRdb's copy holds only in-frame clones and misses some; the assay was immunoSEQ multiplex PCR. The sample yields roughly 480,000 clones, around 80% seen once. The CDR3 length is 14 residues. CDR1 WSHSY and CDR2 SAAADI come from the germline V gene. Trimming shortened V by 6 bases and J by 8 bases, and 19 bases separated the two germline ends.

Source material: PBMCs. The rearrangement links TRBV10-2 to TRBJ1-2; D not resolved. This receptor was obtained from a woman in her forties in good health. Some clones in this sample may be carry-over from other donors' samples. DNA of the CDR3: TGCGCCAGCAGCGGAGGCCGGGGATGGGAGGGCTACACCTTC. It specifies CASSGGRGWEGYTF.